The 31 T cell receptor beta chains given below trace back to one sample, sequenced in a study of T-cell memory formation after mild COVID-19 listed by TCRdb under 2021. The library was obtained by 5' RACE. Data came from an Illumina NovaSeq 6000. TCRdb reanalyzed the raw reads on its own, using fastp at Q25 for trimming and MiXCR for clone calling, and kept in-frame beta chains. Here each entry gathers all rows of one CDR3 protein and keeps the most common genes and DNA. This sample holds 150,000 to 200,000 distinct CDR3 sequences; 20% to 25% were observed only once. The biggest ten clones account for roughly 23% of the sample. Sequencing was done on a sample of PBMCs or a T cell subset sorted from them (not recorded which). These TCRs come from an adult woman who had mild COVID-19 (a few samples of this study predate the infection). The sample titles of this study are shuffled in the database, so cell type and time point are left out; the donor was told from shared clones.

In this sample, this clonotype turned up many times. The rearrangement joins TRBV12-3 or TRBV12-4 to TRBJ1-2, with TRBD1 matching over 7 bases. The V gene end was trimmed by 5 bases and the J gene end by 3 bases; junction bases not matched to a gene: 0. The CDR3 runs to 12 residues. CDR3 protein: CASSQGDYGYTF. Written as DNA, the CDR3 is TGTGCCAGCAGTCAGGGGGACTATGGCTACACCTTC.

This clonotype was seen only a few times. The chain couples TRBV7-9 to TRBJ2-5, with unresolved D. CDR3 length equals 15 residues. Per germline, CDR1 SEHNR and CDR2 FQNEAQ (reference sequence). V lost 5 bases and J 1 base, leaving 14 bases between the germline ends. The CDR3 is CASSPAAGVQETQYF. The CDR3 DNA is TGTGCCAGCAGCCCCGCGGCTGGGGTCCAAGAGACCCAGTACTTC.

V gene TRBV7-6 combines with J gene TRBJ1-5; 7 positions match TRBD1. The CDR3 extends over 15 amino acids. CDR1 is SGHVS, CDR2 FNYEAQ, per germline. Trimming at V came to 1 base and at J to 6 bases, leaving 6 bases not matched to a gene. CDR3 sequence (DNA): TGTGCCAGCAGCTTAGGTCAGGGGGTAGGTCAGCCCCAGCATTTT. Protein sequence: CASSLGQGVGQPQHF.

The chain has TRBV19 and TRBJ2-7; D could derive from TRBD1 or TRBD2 (5 bases each). Germline CDR1 and CDR2: LNHDA and SQIVND (reference sequence). V shed 10 bases and J shed 6 bases, with 13 bases lying between them. The CDR3 extends over 11 amino acids. In DNA, the CDR3 is TGTGCCACCCAGGGAGATCGCGAGCAGTACTTC. It encodes CATQGDREQYF.

J is TRBJ1-2 and V is TRBV29-1, with 9 bases aligning to TRBD1. There are 12 residues in the CDR3. CDR1 and CDR2 from the germline V gene are SQVTM and ANQGSEA. J gave up 6 bases and V 6 bases, and 5 bases lay outside the gene matches. The CDR3 DNA reads as TGCAGCGTCGGCCGGGACAGGGATGGCTACACCTTC. Its protein product is CSVGRDRDGYTF.

In its sample, this clonotype was seen a few times. The chain joins TRBV2 to TRBJ1-4; maybe TRBD1 (6 bases). The germline V gene has CDR1 SNHLY and CDR2 FYNNEI. V was pared by 8 bases and J by 8 bases, with 15 bases between. This CDR3 has 13 amino acids. The CDR3 here is CASWEGEAEKLFF. In DNA, the CDR3 is TGTGCCAGCTGGGAGGGGGAAGCGGAAAAACTGTTTTTT.

V is TRBV12-3 or TRBV12-4 and J is TRBJ2-7; unclear D gene. Trimming removed 5 bases from V and 4 bases from J, with 15 bases in between. CDR3 length equals 14 residues. CDR3 bases: TGTGCCAGCAGTCGCGAAGTGGGTCAATACGAGCAGTACTTC. It encodes CASSREVGQYEQYF.

The V call is TRBV12-3 or TRBV12-4, the J call TRBJ1-2; D not certain. This CDR3 comprises 11 residues. The CDR3 DNA reads TGTGCAACGTTGGAGGAGCCTAGCTACACCTTC. This codes for CATLEEPSYTF.

The J gene is TRBJ2-3, the V gene TRBV4-2, with TRBD1 matching 8 bases. The length of the CDR3 is 17 residues. Germline loops: CDR1 LGHNA, CDR2 YNFKEQ. V gave up 3 bases and J gave up 3 bases; unmatched junction bases: 11. The CDR3 protein is CASSHFEGQVRTDTQYF. The CDR3 nucleotides read TGTGCCAGCAGCCATTTTGAGGGACAGGTTAGGACAGATACGCAGTATTTT.

This clonotype has more than one count but fewer than ten. The chain employs TRBV5-1 and TRBJ1-2, with a weak D call TRBD1 (5 bases). The CDR3 contains 14 residues. Between the trimmed V and J ends, which lost 2 bases and 3 bases, there was a span of 11 bases. Germline values: CDR1 SGHRS, CDR2 YFSETQ. The CDR3 DNA is TGCGCCAGCAGCTTTCGAGACAGAGACTATGGCTACACCTTC. Protein sequence: CASSFRDRDYGYTF.

This sequence joins TRBV7-6 and TRBJ1-1, with unresolved D. CDR1 and CDR2 from the germline V gene are SGHVS and FNYEAQ. The CDR3 contains 15 residues. The ends were cut back, 6 bases at V and 2 bases at J, with 16 bases in the middle. The CDR3 sequence: CASSQKGSANTEAFF. As DNA, the CDR3 is TGTGCCAGCAGTCAAAAGGGCTCGGCAAACACTGAAGCTTTCTTT.

The DNA for the CDR3 is TGCAGCGTCAGGGTCATGAACACTGAAGCTTTCTTT. Amino acids: CSVRVMNTEAFF. The chain combines TRBV29-1 with TRBJ1-1; TRBD1 is a possible D gene (5 bases). The V end lost 6 bases, the J end lost 0 bases, and 8 bases lay between the germline ends. Germline V gene sequence: CDR1 SQVTM, CDR2 ANQGSEA. This CDR3 is 12 amino acids long.

The rearrangement uses TRBV5-5 and TRBJ2-7; no firm D call. V dropped 3 bases and J dropped 11 bases, with 15 bases sitting between them. The CDR3 is 12 amino acids. CDR1 is SGHKS and CDR2 is YYEKEE in the germline V gene (reference sequence). CDR3 loop: CASSSFELVEYF. CDR3 nucleotides: TGTGCCAGCAGCTCCTTCGAGCTCGTGGAGTACTTC.

J is TRBJ2-3 and V is TRBV24-1, with TRBD2 matching over 7 bases. The V and J ends lost 3 bases and 4 bases, in that order; junction bases with no gene match: 12. The CDR3 sequence is 17 residues long. Germline V lookup: CDR1 KGHDR, CDR2 SFDVKD. The CDR3 nucleotides are TGTGCCACCAGTGATCTGAAGGGCGGGAGTCCCCCAGATACGCAGTATTTT. It translates to CATSDLKGGSPPDTQYF.

This chain connects TRBV20-1 to TRBJ1-2; 9 bases map to TRBD1. The CDR3 spans 14 residues. From germline, CDR1 is DFQATT and CDR2 SNEGSKA (reference sequence). The junction had 7 bases not matched to a gene; V was cut back by 4 bases and J by 4 bases. The CDR3 loop reads CSATTGTGPYGYTF. The CDR3 DNA follows: TGCAGTGCTACAACCGGGACAGGGCCCTATGGCTACACCTTC.

The rearrangement joins TRBV6-1 to TRBJ2-3, with D maybe TRBD1 (5 bases). Germline V CDR1 and CDR2: MNHNS, SASEGT. The CDR3 has 14 amino acids. Deletions cut 6 bases from V and 6 bases from J, with 16 bases between. The CDR3 region has the DNA TGTGCCAGCAGCCAGGGATTACCCGCTGATACGCAGTATTTT. This codes for CASSQGLPADTQYF.

This rearrangement joins TRBV4-2 to TRBJ2-3, with 11 bases matching TRBD2. V was pared by 0 bases and J by 4 bases, with 3 bases of the junction left unmatched. This CDR3 comprises 16 residues. Germline V lookup: CDR1 LGHNA, CDR2 YNFKEQ. This chain's CDR3 is CASSQDSSGGADTQYF. CDR3 nucleotide sequence: TGTGCCAGCAGCCAAGATAGTAGCGGGGGGGCAGATACGCAGTATTTT.

This clonotype was seen a handful of times. The genes are TRBV7-3 and TRBJ2-1, with 7 bases fitting TRBD2. CDR3 length equals 14 residues. Germline CDR1 SGHTA, CDR2 FQGTGA. V lost 1 base and J lost 5; bases outside the gene matches: 2. The DNA of the CDR3 is TGTGCCAGCAGCTTAAGCGGGAGCCACAATGAGCAGTTCTTC. This sequence encodes CASSLSGSHNEQFF.

The chain links TRBV7-9 to TRBJ2-7; 7 bases are a match to TRBD1. V shed 4 bases and J 2 bases; nucleotides not matched to a gene: 5. Germline lookup yields CDR1 SEHNR and CDR2 FQNEAQ (reference sequence). CDR3 length: 14 residues. The CDR3 sequence: CASSSTTGAYEQYF. As DNA, the CDR3 is TGTGCCAGCAGCTCCACCACAGGGGCCTACGAGCAGTACTTC. Full variable domain (remainder filled in from reference TRBV7-9 and TRBJ2-7): DTGVSQNPRHKITKRGQNVTFRCDPISEHNRLYWYRQTLGQGPEFLTYFQNEAQLEKSRLLSDRFSAERPKGSFSTLEIQRTEQGDSAMYLCASSSTTGAYEQYFGPGTRLTVT.

V gene TRBV7-9 combines with J gene TRBJ1-1, with D possibly being TRBD1 (5 bases). The CDR3 extends over 11 amino acids. Trimming took 5 bases from V and 10 from J, leaving 11 bases between them. Germline V gives CDR1 SEHNR, CDR2 FQNEAQ (reference sequence). CDR3 in amino acids: CASSTTGRAFF. CDR3 in DNA: TGTGCCAGCAGCACCACGGGGCGAGCTTTCTTT.

This clonotype showed up just a few times. The V and J genes are TRBV7-3 and TRBJ2-5, with 8 nucleotides matching TRBD2. The germline V gene encodes CDR1 SGHTA and CDR2 FQGTGA. The length of the CDR3 is 15 residues. The V gene end was trimmed by 0 bases and the J gene end by 3 bases; junction bases not matched to a gene: 3. The CDR3 reads CASSLTPGLEETQYF. CDR3 coding DNA: TGTGCCAGCAGCTTAACGCCGGGACTAGAAGAGACCCAGTACTTC.

This clonotype has more than one count but fewer than ten. The chain carries TRBV7-9 and TRBJ2-7, with D uncertain. The CDR3 covers 17 residues. V dropped 2 bases and J dropped 5 bases, with 22 bases sitting between them. Germline assignment: CDR1 SEHNR and CDR2 FQNEAQ (reference sequence). In DNA form, the CDR3 reads TGTGCCAGCAGCTTATATCCGGCGGACCTCCTGTCCCACGAGCAGTACTTC. Translated, it gives CASSLYPADLLSHEQYF.

This clonotype came up a few times. The CDR3 is CATSRGRMMPDTQYF. CDR3 DNA sequence: TGTGCCACCAGCAGAGGTCGGATGATGCCAGATACGCAGTATTTT. J is TRBJ2-3 and V is TRBV15, with D unclear. The V and J ends lost 1 base and 4 bases respectively, with 12 bases between them. CDR1 is LNHNV and CDR2 is YYDKDF in the germline V gene (reference sequence). This CDR3 spans 15 amino acids. The full variable domain, in which reference TRBV15 and TRBJ2-3 provide the parts outside the CDR3, is DAMVIQNPRYQVTQFGKPVTLSCSQTLNHNVMYWYQQKSSQAPKLLFHYYDKDFNNEADTPDNFQSRRPNTSFCFLDIRSPGLGDTAMYLCATSRGRMMPDTQYFGPGTRLTVL.

DNA of the CDR3: TGCGCCAGCAGCCCCGTCGGTTTGGACACTGAAGCTTTCTTT. It encodes CASSPVGLDTEAFF. The chain uses TRBV4-1 and TRBJ1-1; unclear D gene. The CDR3 is 14 residues long. From germline, CDR1 is MGHRA and CDR2 YSYEKL. The V and J ends lost 4 bases and 3 bases respectively, with 12 bases between them.

The V and J genes are TRBV7-9 and TRBJ1-6; D gene uncertain. Germline CDR1 SEHNR, CDR2 FQNEAQ (reference sequence). V was pared by 5 bases and J by 10 bases, with 9 bases between. The length of the CDR3 is 12 residues. CDR3 region: CASSPNRSPLHF. Here the CDR3 DNA reads TGTGCCAGCAGCCCTAATCGGTCACCCCTCCACTTT.

The gene calls are TRBV7-9 and TRBJ2-3; a possible D gene is TRBD2 (6 bases). The CDR3 loop spans 14 amino acids. With 5 bases removed from V and 6 bases from J, the gap between germline ends came to 15 bases. Germline lookup yields CDR1 SEHNR and CDR2 FQNEAQ (reference sequence). The CDR3 reads CASSAATRTDTQYF. The CDR3, as DNA: TGTGCCAGCAGCGCAGCGACTAGGACGGATACGCAGTATTTT.

The chain combines TRBV9 with TRBJ2-5; tentative D call: TRBD2 (7 bases). This CDR3 contains 15 residues. Trimming stripped 4 bases from V and 2 bases from J, with 15 bases between. Germline values: CDR1 SGDLS, CDR2 YYNGEE. The CDR3 nucleotides read TGTGCCAGCAGCCCCGGAGGGGGGGGTCAAGAGACCCAGTACTTC. It specifies CASSPGGGGQETQYF.

This sequence joins TRBV7-2 and TRBJ2-1; no clear D gene. V lost 4 bases and J lost 10, with 11 bases in between. CDR1 is SGHTA and CDR2 is FQGNSA in the germline V gene. This CDR3 spans 12 amino acids. The CDR3 loop is CASSSFSGEQFF. CDR3 bases: TGTGCCAGCAGCTCCTTCTCCGGGGAGCAGTTCTTC.

This clonotype was observed a handful of times. The chain recombines TRBV15 with TRBJ1-2; D may be TRBD1 (6 bases). Germline V gives CDR1 LNHNV, CDR2 YYDKDF (reference sequence). V was cut by 0 bases and J by 3 bases, with 8 bases left in between. This CDR3 region has 14 residues. The CDR3, as DNA: TGTGCCACCAGCAGAGAGGGGGCTTACTATGGCTACACCTTC. It translates to CATSREGAYYGYTF. Variable domain in full (rest from reference TRBV15 and TRBJ1-2): DAMVIQNPRYQVTQFGKPVTLSCSQTLNHNVMYWYQQKSSQAPKLLFHYYDKDFNNEADTPDNFQSRRPNTSFCFLDIRSPGLGDTAMYLCATSREGAYYGYTFGSGTRLTVV.

This clonotype was found a few times. V usage is TRBV20-1 and J usage is TRBJ2-7, with D hard to call. Per germline, CDR1 DFQATT and CDR2 SNEGSKA (reference sequence). V lost 7 bases and J lost 0, with 13 bases in between. This CDR3 spans 13 amino acids. The CDR3: CSGESPGSYEQYF. CDR3 sequence (DNA): TGCAGTGGCGAGTCACCTGGCTCCTACGAGCAGTACTTC.

The V gene is TRBV5-4, the J gene TRBJ2-7, with D possibly matching TRBD1 (6 bases). CDR3 length: 15 amino acids. V gave up 3 bases and J gave up 0 bases, with 13 bases separating them. Germline V gene data show CDR1 as SGHNT and CDR2 as YYREEE (reference sequence). CDR3: CASSYNRDNSYEQYF. In nucleotides, the CDR3 is TGTGCCAGCAGCTACAACCGGGACAACTCCTACGAGCAGTACTTC.